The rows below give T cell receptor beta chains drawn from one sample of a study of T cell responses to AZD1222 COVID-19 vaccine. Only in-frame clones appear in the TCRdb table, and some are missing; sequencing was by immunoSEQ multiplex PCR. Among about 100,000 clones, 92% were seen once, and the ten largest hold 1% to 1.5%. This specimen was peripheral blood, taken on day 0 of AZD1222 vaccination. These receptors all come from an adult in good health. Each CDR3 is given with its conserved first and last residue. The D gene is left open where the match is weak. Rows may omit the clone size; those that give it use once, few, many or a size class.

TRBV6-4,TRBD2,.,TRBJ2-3,CASSSGMSTDTQYF,TGTGCCAGCAGTAGCGGGATGAGCACAGATACGCAGTATTTT
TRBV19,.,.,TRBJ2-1,CASSIGPSGGEFNEQFF,TGTGCCAGTAGTATCGGGCCTAGTGGGGGAGAGTTCAATGAGCAGTTCTTC
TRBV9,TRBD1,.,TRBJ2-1,CASSADRDEQFF,TGTGCCAGCAGCGCCGACAGGGATGAGCAGTTCTTC
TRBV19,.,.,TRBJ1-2,CASSPSGSRYGYTF,TGTGCGAGTAGCCCATCGGGGTCTCGGTATGGCTACACCTTC
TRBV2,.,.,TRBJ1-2,CAPMGSGEDYYGYTF,TGTGCCCCCATGGGGTCCGGCGAGGACTACTATGGCTACACCTTC
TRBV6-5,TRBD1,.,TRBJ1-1,CASSYSGQGGTEAFF,TGTGCCAGCAGTTACTCCGGACAGGGAGGCACTGAAGCTTTCTTT
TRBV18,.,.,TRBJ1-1,CASSRLGGTDTEAFF,TGTGCCAGCTCACGCCTCGGTGGAACGGACACTGAAGCTTTCTTT
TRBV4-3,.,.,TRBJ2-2,CASSLDRTRGTGELFF,TGCGCCAGCAGCCTTGACAGGACGAGGGGCACCGGGGAGCTGTTTTTT
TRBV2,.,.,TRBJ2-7,CASSEQGPEQYF,TGTGCCAGCAGTGAACAAGGCCCCGAGCAGTACTTC
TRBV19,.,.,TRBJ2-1,CASSIEVGEQFF,TGTGCCAGTAGTATTGAGGTGGGTGAGCAGTTCTTC
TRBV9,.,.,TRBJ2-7,CASSVVSGSLYEQYF,TGTGCCAGCAGCGTCGTTTCGGGGAGCCTCTACGAGCAGTACTTC
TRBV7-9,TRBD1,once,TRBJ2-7,CASGTGDYEQYF,TGTGCCAGCGGTACAGGGGATTACGAGCAGTACTTC
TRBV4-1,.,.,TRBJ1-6,CASSQEGPGTPSSSYNSPLHF,TGCGCCAGCAGCCAAGAAGGTCCCGGAACGCCTTCGAGCTCCTATAATTCACCCCTCCACTTT
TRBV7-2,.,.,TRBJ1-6,CASRLGYEDSPLHF,TGTGCCAGCAGGTTGGGTTACGAAGATTCACCCCTCCACTTT